What follows describes a single T cell receptor (beta chain). This clonotype was counted at least ten times. Its recognized antigen is unknown. No base qualities exist here, and no much larger clone lies one base off it. These data are taken from a study of T cells in Graves' hyperthyroidism and ophthalmopathy (dated 2019 in TCRdb). Describing the broader study: Peripheral blood samples were taken at the time of initial diagnosis, prior to any treatment. After blood sampling, hyperthyroidism patients were treated with methimazole at a starting dose of 30 mg daily, and ophthalmopathy patients were treated with high-dose intravenous methylprednisolone. In several Graves' hyperthyroidism patients, the study also compared T-cell repertoires from thyroid tissue with T-cell repertoires from blood. Whether ophthalmopathy could be predicted prospectively was tested in an independent validation cohort made up of roughly 19 hyperthyroidism patients plus 17 patients who later progressed to ophthalmopathy. The 80 to 100 discovery patients were randomly divided into training and test sets at a 7:3 ratio. According to the paper, TCR Vbeta CDR3 sequencing was carried out on 120 to 150 peripheral blood samples, which came from under 50 ophthalmopathy, some 73 hyperthyroidism and roughly 17 progressor patients. TCR V-J signatures able to tell the groups apart were searched for in a discovery cohort of approximately 95 patients, of whom 40 to 45 had Graves' ophthalmopathy and around 58 had stable Graves' hyperthyroidism. Study-level results and caveats: During validation, the model predicted progression to ophthalmopathy a median of approximately 6 months ahead of onset, with roughly 65% sensitivity and around 72% specificity. No statistical method was used to fix the sample size in advance, and group allocation was not hidden from the investigators. Ophthalmopathy was separated from stable hyperthyroidism by a 13 V-J signature model, with about 86% sensitivity and approximately 84% specificity obtained in cross-validation and 80%/75% obtained in testing. Most expanded thyroid clonotypes (frequency above 0.001) were also found in blood, which suggests that blood repertoires may mirror thyroid immune responses.

The TCR beta CDR3 regions were amplified from the RNA transcripts. For the first round of RT-PCR on the TCR CDR3, the HTBI primer set was used together with the Qiagen OneStep RT-PCR kit. Libraries were constructed in a second round of multiplex PCR, after which size selection and purification were carried out. Sequencing of the libraries was done on an Illumina HiSeq2000 using paired-end 100 bp reads. In the original analysis: SOAPnuke was used to process the raw data, with reads discarded if the reads contained adapters or uncalled bases, had a mean Phred below 15, or lacked an exact constant-primer or identifier match. COPE v1.2.5 was used to merge high-quality paired reads, and clonotypes were defined as unique nucleotide sequences. MiTCR v1.1 was used to align the clonotypes against IMGT TRBV, TRBD and TRBJ reference segments. The analysis was restricted to V-J combinations with a frequency above 0.0001, which together covered 98% to 99.2% of the repertoires. The TCS score was defined as the ratio of F50 (clonal expansion) to E x V (chaos), calculated using BLOSUM62-based TCRdist between CDR3 peptides within each V-J. Welch's t-statistics and random forest reduced just over 500 V-J features to about 13, which were used in a naive Bayes classifier (R e1071). Starting from the raw public reads, TCRdb applied fastp trimming at Q25, assembled clones with MiXCR and retained in-frame beta chains. Rows with one shared CDR3 protein collapse into an entry with the most common genes and DNA. TCRdb's processing, not the authors', yielded these V and J calls. Recorded for this sample are roughly 180,000 distinct CDR3 sequences; less than 10% of them occurred a single time. The biggest ten clones account for 22% of the sample.

Deletion took 5 bases off V and 0 bases off J, with a span of 15 bases between the germline ends. Taken from the germline V gene, the CDR1 and CDR2 loops are MDHEN and SYDVKM. The CDR3 measures 16 amino acids from cysteine to phenylalanine. Only the CDR3 DNA is retained, 48 bases long and in frame from the first base. The hyperthyroidism patients were between 18 and 65 years old and newly diagnosed, with a disease duration of less than 2 months. The study excluded patients with uncontrolled infections, other autoimmune diseases, pregnancy or lactation. Diagnoses were established on the basis of clinical symptoms, serum thyroxine and TRAb, thyroid ultrasound, and orbital computed tomography. Blood from progressor patients was drawn when they were first diagnosed with hyperthyroidism, before any ophthalmopathy symptoms appeared. Ficoll-Paque density gradient centrifugation was used to isolate PBMCs from 8 to 10 ml of fresh peripheral blood. Progressor patients were defined as those initially diagnosed with Graves' hyperthyroidism in whom ophthalmopathy developed during follow-up. Trizol reagent was used to extract total RNA, and RNA quality was then checked on an Agilent 2100 Bioanalyzer.

Sequencing was performed on blood. This chain is built from TRBV28 and TRBJ2-3; the D gene assignment is perhaps TRBD1 or TRBD2, with each matching 7 bases. The receptor was isolated from a woman aged 18-29 years with Graves' hyperthyroidism that later progressed to Graves' ophthalmopathy. The CDR3 region reads CASSQRGDRSTDTQYF. The DNA sequence is TGTGCCAGCAGTCAACGGGGGGACAGAAGCACAGATACGCAGTATTTT.